The T cell receptor (beta chain) under discussion was sequenced for a study of blood T cell repertoires in COVID-19. Study in general: Researchers got acute and convalescent COVID-19 samples from the United States, Italy and Spain. PBMCs, B-cell-depleted T cells, or T cells provided the cDNA or gDNA that made up the material.

Original methodology: Amplified reference gene primers provided the basis for estimating nucleated cell counts. TCRdb's copy holds only in-frame clones and misses some; the assay was immunoSEQ multiplex PCR. V and J calls and clone size follow that table, whereas D and trimming were derived from the DNA. This table holds 250,000 to 300,000 clones, 70% to 90% found once. This CDR3 comprises 15 residues. V dropped 0 bases and J dropped 2; count of bases not matched to a gene: 3. Germline V gene data show CDR1 as LGHNA and CDR2 as YSLEER. The material sequenced was peripheral blood. The rearrangement links TRBV4-3 to TRBJ1-2; 7 bases are shared with TRBD1. The sequence was collected from a woman in her thirties with active or convalescent COVID-19. The CDR3 loop is CASSQDGDSNYGYTF. The CDR3 DNA sequence: TGCGCCAGCAGCCAAGATGGGGACAGCAACTATGGCTACACCTTC.